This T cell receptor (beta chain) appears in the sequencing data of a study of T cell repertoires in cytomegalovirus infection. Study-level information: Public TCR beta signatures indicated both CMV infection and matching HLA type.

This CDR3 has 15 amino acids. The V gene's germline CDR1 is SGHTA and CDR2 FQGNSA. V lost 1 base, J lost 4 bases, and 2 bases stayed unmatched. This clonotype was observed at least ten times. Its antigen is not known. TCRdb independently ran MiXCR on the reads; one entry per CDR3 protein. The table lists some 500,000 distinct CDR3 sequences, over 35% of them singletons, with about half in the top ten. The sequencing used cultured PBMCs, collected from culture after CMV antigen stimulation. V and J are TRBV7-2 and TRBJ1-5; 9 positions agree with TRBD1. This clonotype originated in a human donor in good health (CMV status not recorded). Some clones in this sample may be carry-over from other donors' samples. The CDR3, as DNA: TGTGCCAGCAGCTTAGTGGGACAGGGAAATCAGCCCCAGCATTTT. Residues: CASSLVGQGNQPQHF.